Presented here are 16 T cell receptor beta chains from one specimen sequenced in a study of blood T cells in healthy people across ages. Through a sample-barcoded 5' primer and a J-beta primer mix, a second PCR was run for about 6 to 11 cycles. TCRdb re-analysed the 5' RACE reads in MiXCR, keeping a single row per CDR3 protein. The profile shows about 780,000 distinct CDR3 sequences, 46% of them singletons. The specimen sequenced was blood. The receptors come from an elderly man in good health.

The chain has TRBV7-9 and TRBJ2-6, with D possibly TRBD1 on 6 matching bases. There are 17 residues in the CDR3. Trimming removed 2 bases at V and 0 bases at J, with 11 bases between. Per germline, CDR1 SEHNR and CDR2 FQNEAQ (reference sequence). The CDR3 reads CASSLTTGASGANVLTF. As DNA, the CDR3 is TGTGCCAGCAGCTTAACGACAGGCGCCTCTGGGGCCAACGTCCTGACTTTC.

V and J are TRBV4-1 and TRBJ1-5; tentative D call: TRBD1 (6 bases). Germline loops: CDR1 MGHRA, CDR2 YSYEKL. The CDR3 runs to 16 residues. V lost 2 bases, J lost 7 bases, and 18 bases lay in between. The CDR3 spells CASSQTEGGERQPQHF. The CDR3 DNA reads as TGCGCCAGCAGCCAAACGGAAGGGGGGGAGAGACAGCCCCAGCATTTT.

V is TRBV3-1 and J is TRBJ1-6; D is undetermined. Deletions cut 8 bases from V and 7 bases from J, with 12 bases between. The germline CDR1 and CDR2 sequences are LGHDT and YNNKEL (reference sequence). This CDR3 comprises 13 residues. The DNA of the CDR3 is TGTGCCAGCCGGACCGGAGAAAATTCACCCCTCCACTTT. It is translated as CASRTGENSPLHF.

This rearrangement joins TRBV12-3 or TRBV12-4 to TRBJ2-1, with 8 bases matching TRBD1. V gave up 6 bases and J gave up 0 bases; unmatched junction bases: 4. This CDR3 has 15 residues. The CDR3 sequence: CASSVDRVSYNEQFF. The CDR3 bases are TGTGCCAGCAGCGTGGACAGGGTCTCCTACAATGAGCAGTTCTTC.

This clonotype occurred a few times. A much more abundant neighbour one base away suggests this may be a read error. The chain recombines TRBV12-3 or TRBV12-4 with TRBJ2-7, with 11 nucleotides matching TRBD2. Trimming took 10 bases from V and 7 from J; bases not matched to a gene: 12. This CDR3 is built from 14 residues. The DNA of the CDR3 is TGTGCCACCCGACTAGCGGGGAGGTACAATGAGCAGTACTTC. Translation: CATRLAGRYNEQYF.

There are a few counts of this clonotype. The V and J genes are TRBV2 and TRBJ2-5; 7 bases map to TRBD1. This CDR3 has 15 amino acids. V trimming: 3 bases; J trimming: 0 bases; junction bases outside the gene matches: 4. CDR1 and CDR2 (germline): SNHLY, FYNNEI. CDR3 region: CASSEFGTDQETQYF. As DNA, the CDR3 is TGTGCCAGCAGTGAGTTCGGGACAGACCAAGAGACCCAGTACTTC.

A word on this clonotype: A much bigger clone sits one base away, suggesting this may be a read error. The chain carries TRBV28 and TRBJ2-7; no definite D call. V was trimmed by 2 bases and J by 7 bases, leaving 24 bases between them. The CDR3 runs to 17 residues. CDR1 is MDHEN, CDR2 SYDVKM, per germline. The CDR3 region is CASSLRETSISYTEQYF. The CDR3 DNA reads TGTGCCAGCAGTTTAAGAGAGACAAGCATATCCTACACTGAGCAGTACTTC.

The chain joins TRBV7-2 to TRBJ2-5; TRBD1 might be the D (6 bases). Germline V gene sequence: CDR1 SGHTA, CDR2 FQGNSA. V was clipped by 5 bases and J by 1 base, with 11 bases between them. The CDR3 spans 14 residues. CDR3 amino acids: CASSRDTSQETQYF. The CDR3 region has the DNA TGTGCCAGCAGCCGGGACACCAGCCAAGAGACCCAGTACTTC.

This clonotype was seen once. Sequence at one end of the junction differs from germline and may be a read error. CDR3 DNA sequence: TGTGCTAGCAGGACAGCCTCCTACGAGCAGTACTTC. It specifies CASRTASYEQYF. This chain links TRBV6-6 with TRBJ2-7, with D possibly matching TRBD1 (6 bases). The CDR3 spans 12 residues. CDR1 and CDR2 (germline): MNHNY, SVGAGI (reference sequence).

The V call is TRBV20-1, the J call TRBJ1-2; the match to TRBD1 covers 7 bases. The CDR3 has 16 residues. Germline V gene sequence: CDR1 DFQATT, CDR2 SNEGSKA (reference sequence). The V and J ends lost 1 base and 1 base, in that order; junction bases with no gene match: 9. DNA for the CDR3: TGCAGTGCTAGAGGTATCGGACAGGAGATTAACTATGGCTACACCTTC. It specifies CSARGIGQEINYGYTF.

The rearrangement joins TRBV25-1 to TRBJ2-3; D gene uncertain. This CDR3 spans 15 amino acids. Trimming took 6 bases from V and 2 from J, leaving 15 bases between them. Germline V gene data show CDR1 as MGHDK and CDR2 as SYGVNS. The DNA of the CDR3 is TGTGCCAGCAGCAATAACGGTCGACCCACAGATACGCAGTATTTT. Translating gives CASSNNGRPTDTQYF. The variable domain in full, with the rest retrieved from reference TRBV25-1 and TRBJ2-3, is EADIYQTPRYLVIGTGKKITLECSQTMGHDKMYWYQQDPGMELHLIHYSYGVNSTEKGDLSSESTVSRIRTEHFPLTLESARPSHTSQYLCASSNNGRPTDTQYFGPGTRLTVL.

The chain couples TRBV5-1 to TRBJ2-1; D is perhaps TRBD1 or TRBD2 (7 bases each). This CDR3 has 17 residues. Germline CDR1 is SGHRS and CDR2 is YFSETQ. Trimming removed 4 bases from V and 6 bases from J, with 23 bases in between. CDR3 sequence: CASSTGVGGEGLNEQFF. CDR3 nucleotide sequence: TGCGCCAGCAGCACAGGGGTAGGAGGGGAGGGCCTCAATGAGCAGTTCTTC.

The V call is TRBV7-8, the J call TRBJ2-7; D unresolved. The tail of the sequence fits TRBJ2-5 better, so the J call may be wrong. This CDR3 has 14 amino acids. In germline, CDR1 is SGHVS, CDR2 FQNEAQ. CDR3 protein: CASSPRPTLGTQYF. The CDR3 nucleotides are TGTGCCAGCAGCCCAAGACCTACCCTGGGGACCCAGTACTTC.

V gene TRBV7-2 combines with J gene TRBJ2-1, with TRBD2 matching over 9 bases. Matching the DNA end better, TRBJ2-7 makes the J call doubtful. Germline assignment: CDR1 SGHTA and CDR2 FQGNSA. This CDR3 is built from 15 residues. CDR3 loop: CASSFLAGIYNEQYF. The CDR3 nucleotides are TGTGCCAGCAGCTTCCTAGCGGGGATATACAATGAGCAGTACTTC.

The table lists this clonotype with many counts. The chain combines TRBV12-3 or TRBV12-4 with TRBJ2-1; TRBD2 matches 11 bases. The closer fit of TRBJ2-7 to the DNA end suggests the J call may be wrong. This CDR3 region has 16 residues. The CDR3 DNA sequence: TGTGCCAGCAGTCCGGGACTAGCGGCGTCCTACAATGAGCAGTACTTC. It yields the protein CASSPGLAASYNEQYF.

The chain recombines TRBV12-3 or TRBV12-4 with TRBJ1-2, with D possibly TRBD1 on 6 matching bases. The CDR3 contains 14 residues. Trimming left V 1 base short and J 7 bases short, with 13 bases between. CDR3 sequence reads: CASSLVRGAGGYTF. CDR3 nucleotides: TGTGCCAGCAGTTTAGTGAGGGGGGCAGGTGGCTACACCTTC.